Detailed here is one T cell receptor beta chain. These data are taken from a study of blood T cell repertoires in COVID-19. Data came from immunoSEQ multiplex PCR; TCRdb stores just in-frame clones and leaves some out. The sample records 90,000 to 100,000 clones, roughly 84% being singletons. The sample comprised peripheral blood. The receptor's source is a man in his fifties or sixties with acute or convalescent COVID-19.

CDR3 nucleotides: TGCGCCAGCAGCCTCGCGGAAGGTTCCTACGAGCAGTACTTC. This gives the protein CASSLAEGSYEQYF. J is TRBJ2-7 and V is TRBV4-1, with D unresolved. This CDR3 comprises 14 residues. CDR1 is MGHRA, CDR2 YSYEKL, per germline. V was pared by 4 bases and J by 1 base, with 11 bases between.